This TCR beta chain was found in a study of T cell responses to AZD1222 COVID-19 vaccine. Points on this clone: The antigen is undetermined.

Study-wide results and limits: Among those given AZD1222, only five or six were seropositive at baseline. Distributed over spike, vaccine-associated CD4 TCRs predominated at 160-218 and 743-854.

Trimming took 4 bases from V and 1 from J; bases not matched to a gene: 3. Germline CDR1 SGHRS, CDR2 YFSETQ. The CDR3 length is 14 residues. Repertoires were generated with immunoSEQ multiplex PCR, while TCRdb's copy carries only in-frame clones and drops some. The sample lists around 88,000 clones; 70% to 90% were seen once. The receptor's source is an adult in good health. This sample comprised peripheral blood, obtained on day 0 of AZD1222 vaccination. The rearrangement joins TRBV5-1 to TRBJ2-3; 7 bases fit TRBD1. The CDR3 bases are TGCGCCAGCAGCCTAGACAGGGGCACAGATACGCAGTATTTT. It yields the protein CASSLDRGTDTQYF.